This T cell receptor beta chain was sequenced in a study of blood T cell repertoires in COVID-19. Study background: The study drew acute and convalescent COVID-19 samples from the United States, Italy and Spain. PBMCs, B-cell-depleted T cells, or T cells provided the cDNA or gDNA that made up the material.

The CDR3 runs to 14 residues. From germline, CDR1 is LNHDA and CDR2 SQIVND (reference sequence). The J segment lost 3 bases and the V segment lost 4 bases, leaving 2 bases of the junction unmatched. This clone turned up a few times. Seattle participants joined during active infection and were tracked over time. Data came from immunoSEQ multiplex PCR; TCRdb stores just in-frame clones and leaves some out. The sample carries 140,000 to 150,000 clones, 70% to 90% recorded once. J is TRBJ1-3 and V is TRBV19; 8 nucleotides agree with TRBD1. Sequencing input: peripheral blood. This receptor was taken from a woman in her fifties or sixties with COVID-19, enrolled during active disease. This CDR3 is CASSTTGVGNTIYF. CDR3 bases: TGTGCCAGTAGTACGACAGGGGTTGGAAACACCATATATTTT. Full variable domain (remainder filled in from reference TRBV19 and TRBJ1-3): DGGITQSPKYLFRKEGQNVTLSCEQNLNHDAMYWYRQDPGQGLRLIYYSQIVNDFQKGDIAEGYSVSREKKESFPLTVTSAQKNPTAFYLCASSTTGVGNTIYFGEGSWLTVV.